The clone carrying this T cell receptor beta chain has at least ten counts. The CDR3 extends over 15 amino acids. Germline CDR1 is SGHNT and CDR2 is YENEEA. Trimming took 1 base from V and 8 from J, leaving 15 bases between them. This specimen belongs to a study of T cells in Graves' hyperthyroidism and ophthalmopathy. Amplified regions were TCR beta CDR3 sequences from RNA transcripts. TCR CDR3 regions were first amplified by RT-PCR with HTBI primers. Each CDR3 protein gets one entry after TCRdb re-called the multiplex PCR reads with MiXCR. The top ten hold less than 6% of the sample, which has nearly 600,000 distinct CDR3 sequences, around 14% seen once. The PBMCs were sourced from fresh peripheral blood (approximately 9.6 ml).

Sample: blood. The clonotype originates from a woman aged 25-40 years with Graves' hyperthyroidism that later progressed to Graves' ophthalmopathy. The rearrangement uses TRBV11-3 and TRBJ2-1, with D possibly TRBD2 on 5 matching bases. As DNA, the CDR3 is TGTGCCAGCAGCTTAGCGGGAATCCCCCCCTATGAGCAGTTCTTC. Translation gives CASSLAGIPPYEQFF.